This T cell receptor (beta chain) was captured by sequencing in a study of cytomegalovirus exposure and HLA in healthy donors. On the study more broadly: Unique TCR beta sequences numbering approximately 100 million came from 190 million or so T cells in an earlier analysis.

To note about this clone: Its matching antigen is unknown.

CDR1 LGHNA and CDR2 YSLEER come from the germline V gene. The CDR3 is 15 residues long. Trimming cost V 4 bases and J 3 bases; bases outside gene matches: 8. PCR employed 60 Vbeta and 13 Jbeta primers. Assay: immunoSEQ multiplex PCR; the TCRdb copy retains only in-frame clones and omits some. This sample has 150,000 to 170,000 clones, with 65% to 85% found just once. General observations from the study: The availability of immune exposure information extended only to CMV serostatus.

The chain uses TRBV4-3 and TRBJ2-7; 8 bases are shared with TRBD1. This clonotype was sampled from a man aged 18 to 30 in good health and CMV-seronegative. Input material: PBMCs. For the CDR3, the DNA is TGCGCCAGCAGCCTCTCACCTACAGGGGGCTACGAGCAGTACTTC. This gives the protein CASSLSPTGGYEQYF.